This T cell receptor (beta chain) was recovered during a study of T cell clusters in autoimmune cytopenias. Study summary: A median of about 52,000 TRB reads per sample yielded a median roughly 2,500 distinct clonotypes.

TRB was amplified from about 260 ng of peripheral blood genomic DNA per sample. In terms of frequency, this clonotype is medium-sized. Antigen: not known. Study conclusions and caveats: TRB repertoire shifts in secondary cytopenia and chronic lymphocytic leukemia mostly reflected lymphoma, not autoimmunity.

This CDR3 is built from 18 residues. CDR1 is SGHTA and CDR2 is FQGNSA in the germline V gene. One tube held mixed TRB-A and TRB-B primer pools for touch-down PCR. Each CDR3 protein gets one entry in TCRdb, which reprocessed the multiplex PCR reads and gives no DNA. The table lists about 3,100 distinct CDR3 sequences. The receptor comes from a human donor with an autoimmune cytopenia or autoimmune hepatitis (not recorded which). Sequencing input: peripheral blood. The chain joins TRBV7-2 to TRBJ2-6; TCRdb's assignment of TRBD1 cannot be checked, as there is no DNA. CDR3 amino acids: CASRGWTGAVSGANVLTF.